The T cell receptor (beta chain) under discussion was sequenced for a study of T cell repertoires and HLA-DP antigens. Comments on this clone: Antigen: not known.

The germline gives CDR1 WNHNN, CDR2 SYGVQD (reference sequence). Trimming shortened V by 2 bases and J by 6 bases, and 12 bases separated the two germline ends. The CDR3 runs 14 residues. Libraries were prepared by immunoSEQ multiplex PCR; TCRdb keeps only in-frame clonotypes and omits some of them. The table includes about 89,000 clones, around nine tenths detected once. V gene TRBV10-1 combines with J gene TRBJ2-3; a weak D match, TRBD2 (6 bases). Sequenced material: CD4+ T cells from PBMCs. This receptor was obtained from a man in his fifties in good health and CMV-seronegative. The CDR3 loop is CASSEGGVVDTQYF. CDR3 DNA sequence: TGCGCCAGCAGTGAGGGAGGGGTCGTTGATACGCAGTATTTT.